The 3 T cell receptor beta chains given below trace back to one sample, sequenced in a study of T cells in Graves' hyperthyroidism and ophthalmopathy. From RNA transcripts, TCR beta CDR3 regions were amplified. Researchers ran a first-round RT-PCR on the TCR CDR3 using the HTBI primer set. One entry per CDR3 protein results from TCRdb running MiXCR on the multiplex PCR reads. The sample yields 200,000 or so distinct CDR3 sequences, approximately 16% seen once. Sequenced input: blood. The origin of the receptors is a woman aged 45-65 years with Graves' hyperthyroidism.

A few counts support this clonotype. The chain is built from TRBV24-1 and TRBJ2-5; D may be TRBD2 (6 bases). CDR3 size: 15 residues. V lost 4 bases, J lost 3 bases, and 14 bases lay in between. Germline CDR1 KGHDR, CDR2 SFDVKD. In DNA form, the CDR3 reads TGTGCCACCAGTGAAAGGACAACGGGGGAAGAGACCCAGTACTTC. Its translation: CATSERTTGEETQYF.

This chain connects TRBV30 to TRBJ2-1; D possibly matches TRBD1 or TRBD2 (5 bases each). V lost 2 bases and J lost 15, with 14 bases in between. The CDR3 loop spans 11 amino acids. Germline V CDR1 and CDR2: GTSNPN, SVGIG (reference sequence). The CDR3 loop reads CAWSLGPGGFF. For the CDR3, the DNA is TGTGCCTGGAGTCTGGGGCCCGGAGGGTTCTTC.

Ten or more counts support this clonotype. This rearrangement joins TRBV24-1 to TRBJ1-1; 8 bases align to TRBD1. The CDR3 sequence is 15 residues long. Germline V gene data show CDR1 as KGHDR and CDR2 as SFDVKD. The V and J ends lost 3 bases and 4 bases, in that order; junction bases with no gene match: 6. The CDR3 DNA follows: TGTGCCACCAGTGATGGTAGGACAGGGTTCACTGAAGCTTTCTTT. Translating it yields CATSDGRTGFTEAFF.